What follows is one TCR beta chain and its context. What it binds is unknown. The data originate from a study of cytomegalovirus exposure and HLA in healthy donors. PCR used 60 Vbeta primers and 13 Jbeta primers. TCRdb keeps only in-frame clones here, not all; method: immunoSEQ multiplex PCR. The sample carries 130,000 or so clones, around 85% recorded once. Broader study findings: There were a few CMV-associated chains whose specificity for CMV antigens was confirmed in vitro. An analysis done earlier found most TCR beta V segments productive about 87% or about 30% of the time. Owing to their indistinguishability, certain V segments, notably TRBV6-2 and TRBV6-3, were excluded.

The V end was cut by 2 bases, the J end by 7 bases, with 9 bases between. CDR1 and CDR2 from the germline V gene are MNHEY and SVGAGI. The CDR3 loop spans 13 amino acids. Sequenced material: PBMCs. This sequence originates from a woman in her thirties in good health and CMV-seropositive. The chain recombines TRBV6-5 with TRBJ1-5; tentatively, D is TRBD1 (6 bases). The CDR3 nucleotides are TGTGCCAGCAGTTACATCAGGGGACAGCCCCAGCATTTT. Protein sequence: CASSYIRGQPQHF.